This TCR beta chain comes out of a study of T cell repertoires in cytomegalovirus infection (dated by TCRdb to about 2019). With respect to the entire study: Peptide stimulations targeted recently identified HLA-C-restricted CMV epitopes, whose presentation resists viral immunomodulation, together with well-studied HLA-B-restricted epitopes. Donor HLA type was relevant to the analysis, because carriage of CMV infection together with the matching HLA type was indicated by public TCR beta signatures.

In the paper's terms, the treatment or condition label means: in vitro stimulation with specific CMV peptide epitopes to enrich CMV-specific T cells. Study-level results and caveats: The ex vivo response was dominated by HLA-C-restricted CMV-specific TCR beta clonotypes, which also provided the single most frequent clonotype in two of eight donors. In both this cohort and an independent cohort of some 370 donors, the cumulative frequency of public TCR beta family members distinguished carriers of CMV infection plus the relevant HLA type.

This sample was sequenced with an Illumina HiSeq 1500. TCRdb reprocessing: public reads trimmed at Q25 with fastp, clones called with MiXCR, in-frame beta chains kept. Rows are combined by CDR3 protein, so each entry shows the most common genes and DNA. The sample contains around 300,000 distinct CDR3 sequences, around a quarter of them found a single time. Of the sample, roughly 15% is held by the ten largest clones. This clonotype was observed a few times. Its antigen is currently not known. No much larger clone exists at a distance of one base, and base qualities are not known. This TCR came from a human donor in good health (CMV status not recorded). Some clones in this sample may be carry-over from other donors' samples. The sequencing here drew on cultured PBMCs, taken from culture after CMV antigen stimulation.

The CDR3 here reads CASSPGITEAFF. The DNA reads as follows: TGTGCCAGCAGCCCCGGGATCACTGAAGCTTTCTTT. The receptor chain draws on TRBV6-2 or TRBV6-3 and TRBJ1-1; too little of a D gene remains to name it. CDR3 length: 12 amino acids, cysteine to phenylalanine. This entry keeps only the CDR3 DNA: 36 bases, framed from base 1. The V and J ends are trimmed by 6 bases and 4 bases, leaving 9 bases between them. CDR1 and CDR2 (MNHEY, SVGEGT) derive from the germline V gene.